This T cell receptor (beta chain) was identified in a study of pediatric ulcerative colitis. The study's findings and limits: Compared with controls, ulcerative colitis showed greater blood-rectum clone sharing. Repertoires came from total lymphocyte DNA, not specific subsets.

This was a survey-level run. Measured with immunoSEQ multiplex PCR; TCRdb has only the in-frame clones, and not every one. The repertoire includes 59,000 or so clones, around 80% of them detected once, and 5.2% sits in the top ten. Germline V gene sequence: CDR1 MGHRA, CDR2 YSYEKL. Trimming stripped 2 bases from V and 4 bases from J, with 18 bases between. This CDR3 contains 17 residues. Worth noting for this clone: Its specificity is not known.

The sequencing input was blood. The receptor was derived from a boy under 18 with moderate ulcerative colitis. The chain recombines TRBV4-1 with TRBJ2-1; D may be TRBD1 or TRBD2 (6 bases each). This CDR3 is CASSQILGSGAYNEQFF. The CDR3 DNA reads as TGCGCCAGCAGCCAAATCCTCGGGTCGGGGGCATACAATGAGCAGTTCTTC.